This T cell receptor beta chain was documented in a study of cytomegalovirus exposure and HLA in healthy donors. Using immunoSEQ multiplex PCR, the repertoire was profiled, and TCRdb retains in-frame clones only, with some absent. The repertoire holds roughly 73,000 clones, with 90% to 95% as singletons. Germline V gene lookup returns CDR1 SGHNT and CDR2 YYREEE (reference sequence). Trimming stripped 2 bases from V and 7 bases from J, with 10 bases between. The CDR3 consists of 13 residues. The genes are TRBV5-4 and TRBJ2-1; D unresolved. The source material was PBMCs. The TCR was taken from a man between 18 and 35 years old in good health and CMV-seropositive. The DNA for the CDR3 is TGTGCCAGCAGCTTCGGCCAAGCGAATGAGCAGTTCTTC. This translates into CASSFGQANEQFF.